Given below is one TCR beta chain in context. The V and J ends lost 3 bases and 2 bases, in that order; junction bases with no gene match: 6. The CDR3 is 15 amino acids. Germline V gene sequence: CDR1 SGHTA, CDR2 FQGTGA. This sample stems from a study of ipilimumab plus nivolumab after autologous stem cell transplantation. Checkpoint therapy with ipilimumab 1 mg/kg began 14 to 28 days after transplant. Dosing: nivolumab 3 mg/kg IV, weeks 1, 4, 7, 10, then every two weeks to week 26. TCRdb's table, derived via immunoSEQ multiplex PCR, lists solely in-frame clones and lacks some. Of some 5,000 clones listed, about 80% are singletons.

The sequencing used PBMCs, collected in a trial of ipilimumab plus nivolumab as post-transplant consolidation. The origin of this receptor is a male donor with multiple myeloma. This chain joins TRBV7-3 and TRBJ2-7, with 8 bases that match TRBD2. DNA of the CDR3: TGTGCCAGCAGCTTCGCCGGGACTAGAGCCTACGAGCAGTACTTC. The encoded protein is CASSFAGTRAYEQYF.